This T cell receptor (beta chain) was obtained from a study of T cells in Graves' hyperthyroidism and ophthalmopathy. The study's findings and limits: In blood, most of the thyroid clonotypes expanded above 0.001 were also present. Stable hyperthyroidism was separated from ophthalmopathy by a model based on 13 V-J features.

The CDR3 has 16 amino acids. Per germline, CDR1 SNHLY and CDR2 FYNNEI. J lost 4 bases, V lost 6 bases, and 12 bases had no gene match. Details on this clonotype: What it binds is not known.

Amplified TCR beta CDR3 regions came from RNA transcripts. Primed by the HTBI set, a first-round RT-PCR was run on the TCR CDR3. TCRdb processed the multiplex PCR reads anew with MiXCR; each CDR3 protein has one entry. The table has 480,000 or so distinct CDR3 sequences, approximately 48% seen once; the top ten hold about 40%. Uncontrolled infection, other autoimmune disease, pregnancy or lactation excluded patients. Every diagnosis used clinical symptoms, serum thyroxine and TRAb, thyroid ultrasound and orbital computed tomography. The sample comprised peripheral blood or thyroid tissue (not recorded which). The sequence was obtained from an adult woman with Graves' disease, either hyperthyroidism or ophthalmopathy (not recorded which). The chain recombines TRBV2 with TRBJ2-7; 10 bases line up with TRBD1. For the CDR3, the DNA is TGTGCCAGCAGACCGAGGGACAGGGGCCTTGAGTACGAGCAGTACTTC. This translates into CASRPRDRGLEYEQYF.